This record looks at one T cell receptor beta chain sequence and its context. Measured with immunoSEQ multiplex PCR; TCRdb has only the in-frame clones, and not every one. This sample has roughly 380,000 clones; about 92% occur once, and the top ten carry 3.5% to 4%. The data belong to a study of blood T cell repertoires in COVID-19. In the study overall: Specimens from acute and convalescent COVID-19 originated in the United States, Italy and Spain.

Patients at the Seattle site were enrolled during active infection and followed longitudinally. The CDR3 is 13 residues long. V shed 3 bases and J shed 8 bases, with 11 bases lying between them. Germline V CDR1 and CDR2: DFQATT, SNEGSKA (reference sequence). The rearrangement joins TRBV20-1 to TRBJ1-6; D is uncertain. Material: peripheral blood. The receptor was derived from a woman aged 60-75 years with COVID-19, enrolled during active disease. The CDR3 region is CSASSRGYSPLHF. In DNA form, the CDR3 reads TGCAGTGCTAGTTCAAGAGGTTATTCACCCCTCCACTTT.